This TCR beta chain appears in the sequencing data of a study of Ad26.COV2.S vaccination and SARS-CoV-2 variants. Findings and caveats of the study: Non-spike TCR breadth was similar in vaccine and placebo recipients. An underestimation of total T cell responses may have resulted from the TCR breadth and depth analyses. CD8+ and CD4+ T cells specific for spike reportedly responded with substantial breadth after vaccination.

Libraries were prepared by immunoSEQ multiplex PCR; TCRdb keeps only in-frame clonotypes and omits some of them. The sample lists around 350,000 clones; around 92% were seen once. With respect to this clone: The antigen is undetermined.

Germline V gene data show CDR1 as SGHVS and CDR2 as FNYEAQ. J was trimmed by 5 bases and V by 5 bases; bases with no gene match: 14. CDR3 size: 17 residues. The TCR originated in a human donor who had recovered from COVID-19. The sample in question was peripheral blood, obtained after recovery from COVID-19. The chain employs TRBV7-6 and TRBJ2-1, with TRBD2 matching 8 bases. The CDR3 sequence is CASSLYPASGGDNEQFF. CDR3 bases: TGTGCCAGCAGCCTCTATCCGGCAAGCGGGGGAGACAATGAGCAGTTCTTC.